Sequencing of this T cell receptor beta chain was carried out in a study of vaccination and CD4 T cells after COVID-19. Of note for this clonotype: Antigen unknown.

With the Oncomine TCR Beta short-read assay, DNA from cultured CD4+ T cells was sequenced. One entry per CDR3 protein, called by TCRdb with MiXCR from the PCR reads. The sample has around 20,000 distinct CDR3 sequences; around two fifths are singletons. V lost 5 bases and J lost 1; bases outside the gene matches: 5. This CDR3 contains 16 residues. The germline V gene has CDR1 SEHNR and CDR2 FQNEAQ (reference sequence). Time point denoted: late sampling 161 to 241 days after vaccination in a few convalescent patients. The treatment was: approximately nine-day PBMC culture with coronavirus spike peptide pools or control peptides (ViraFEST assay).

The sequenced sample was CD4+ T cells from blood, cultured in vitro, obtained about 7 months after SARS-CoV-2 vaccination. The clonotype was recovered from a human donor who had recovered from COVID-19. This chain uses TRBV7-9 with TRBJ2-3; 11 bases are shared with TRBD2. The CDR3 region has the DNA TGTGCCAGCAGCAGTGGACTAGCGGGTCGCACAGATACGCAGTATTTT. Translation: CASSSGLAGRTDTQYF.